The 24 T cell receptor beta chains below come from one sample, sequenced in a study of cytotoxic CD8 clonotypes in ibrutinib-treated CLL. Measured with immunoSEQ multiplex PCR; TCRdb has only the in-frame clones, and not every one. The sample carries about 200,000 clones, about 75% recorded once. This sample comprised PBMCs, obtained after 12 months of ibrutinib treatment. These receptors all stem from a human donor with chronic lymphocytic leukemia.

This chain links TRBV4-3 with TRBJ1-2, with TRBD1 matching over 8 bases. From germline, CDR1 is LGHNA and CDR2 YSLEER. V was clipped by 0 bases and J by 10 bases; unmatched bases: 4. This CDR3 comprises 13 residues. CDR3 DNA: TGCGCCAGCAGCCAAGATCGACAGGGGAACTACACCTTC. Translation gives CASSQDRQGNYTF.

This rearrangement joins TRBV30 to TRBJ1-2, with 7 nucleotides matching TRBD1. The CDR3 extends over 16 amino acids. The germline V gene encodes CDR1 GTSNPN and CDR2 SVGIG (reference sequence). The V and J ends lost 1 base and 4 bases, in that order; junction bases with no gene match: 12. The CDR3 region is CAWSGQGIPLGYGYTF. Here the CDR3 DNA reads TGTGCCTGGAGTGGACAGGGCATCCCCTTGGGCTATGGCTACACCTTC. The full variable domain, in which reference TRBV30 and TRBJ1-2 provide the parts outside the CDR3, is SQTIHQWPATLVQPVGSPLSLECTVEGTSNPNLYWYRQAAGRGLQLLFYSVGIGQISSEVPQNLSASRPQDRQFILSSKKLLLSDSGFYLCAWSGQGIPLGYGYTFGSGTRLTVV.

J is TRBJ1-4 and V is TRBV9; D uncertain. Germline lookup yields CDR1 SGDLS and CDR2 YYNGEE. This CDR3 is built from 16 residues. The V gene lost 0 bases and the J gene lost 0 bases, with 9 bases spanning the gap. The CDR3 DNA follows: TGTGCCAGCAGCGTAGGGTCTGGGGCAACTAATGAAAAACTGTTTTTT. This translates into CASSVGSGATNEKLFF.

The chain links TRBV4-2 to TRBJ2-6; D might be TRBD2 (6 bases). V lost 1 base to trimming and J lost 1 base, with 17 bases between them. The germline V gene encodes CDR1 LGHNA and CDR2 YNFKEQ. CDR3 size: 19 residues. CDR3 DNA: TGTGCCAGCAGCCAAGGGTCGACTAGTACTCATTCTGGGGCCAACGTCCTGACTTTC. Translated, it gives CASSQGSTSTHSGANVLTF.

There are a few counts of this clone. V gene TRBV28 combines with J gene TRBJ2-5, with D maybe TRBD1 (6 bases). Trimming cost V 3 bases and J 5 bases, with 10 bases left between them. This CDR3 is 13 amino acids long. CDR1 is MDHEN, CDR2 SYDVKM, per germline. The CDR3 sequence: CASSFGQYETQYF. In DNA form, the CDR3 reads TGTGCCAGCAGTTTTGGACAGTACGAGACCCAGTACTTC.

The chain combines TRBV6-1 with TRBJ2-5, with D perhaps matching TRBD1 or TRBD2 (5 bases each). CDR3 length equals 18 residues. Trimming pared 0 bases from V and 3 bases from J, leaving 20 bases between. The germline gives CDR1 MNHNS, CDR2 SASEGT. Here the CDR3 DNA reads TGTGCCAGCAGTGAAGCGCCCGGGGCAGGGACCGGGAAAGAGACCCAGTACTTC. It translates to CASSEAPGAGTGKETQYF.

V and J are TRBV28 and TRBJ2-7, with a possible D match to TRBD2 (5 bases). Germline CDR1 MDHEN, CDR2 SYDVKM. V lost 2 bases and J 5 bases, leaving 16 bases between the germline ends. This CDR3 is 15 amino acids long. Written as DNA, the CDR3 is TGTGCCAGCAGTTTAGTCTACGGAGGATCCGACGAGCAGTACTTC. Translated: CASSLVYGGSDEQYF.

The CDR3 DNA follows: TGTGCCAGTAGGGAGGTGGGCTCTGGGGCCAACGTCCTGACTTTC. Amino acid sequence: CASREVGSGANVLTF. This rearrangement joins TRBV19 to TRBJ2-6, with D possibly matching TRBD2 (5 bases). CDR3 size: 15 residues. Germline CDR1 LNHDA, CDR2 SQIVND (reference sequence). V lost 6 bases to trimming and J lost 0 bases, with 9 bases between them.

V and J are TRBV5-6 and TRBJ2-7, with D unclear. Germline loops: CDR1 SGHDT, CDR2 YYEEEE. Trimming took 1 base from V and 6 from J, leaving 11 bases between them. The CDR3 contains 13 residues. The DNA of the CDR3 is TGTGCCAGCAGCTTGCAAGCATATTCCGAGCAGTACTTC. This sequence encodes CASSLQAYSEQYF.

DNA for the CDR3: TGTGCCAGCTCATCGACTATGAACACTGAAGCTTTCTTT. As protein: CASSSTMNTEAFF. This rearrangement joins TRBV18 to TRBJ1-1; D gene uncertain. The germline CDR1 and CDR2 sequences are KGHSH and LQKENI. The CDR3 is made up of 13 amino acids. Trimming took 5 bases from V and 0 from J, leaving 7 bases between them.

CDR3 in DNA: TGTGCCACCAGCAGAGAATTGGGCGGGATCAGAGGCACTGAAGCTTTCTTT. Its translation is CATSRELGGIRGTEAFF. This chain joins TRBV15 and TRBJ1-1; no clear D gene. Germline-derived CDR1 and CDR2 are LNHNV and YYDKDF (reference sequence). The CDR3 totals 17 residues. Trimming stripped 0 bases from V and 4 bases from J, with 18 bases between.

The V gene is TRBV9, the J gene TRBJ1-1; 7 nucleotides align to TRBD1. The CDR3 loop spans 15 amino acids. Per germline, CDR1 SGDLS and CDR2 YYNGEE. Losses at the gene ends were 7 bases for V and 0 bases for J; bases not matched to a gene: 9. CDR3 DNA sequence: TGTGCCAGCCCCCAGGGGGGCTGCTTGAACACTGAAGCTTTCTTT. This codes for CASPQGGCLNTEAFF.

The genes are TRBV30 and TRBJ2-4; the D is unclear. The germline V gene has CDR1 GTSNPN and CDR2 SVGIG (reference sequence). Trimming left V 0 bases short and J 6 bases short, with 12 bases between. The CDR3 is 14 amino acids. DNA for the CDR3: TGTGCCTGGAGTGTGAAGGAATGGAGAAACATTCAGTACTTC. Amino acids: CAWSVKEWRNIQYF.

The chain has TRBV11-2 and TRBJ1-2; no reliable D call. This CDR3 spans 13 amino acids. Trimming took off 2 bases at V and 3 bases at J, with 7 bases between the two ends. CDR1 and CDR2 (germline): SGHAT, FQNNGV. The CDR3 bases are TGTGCCAGCAGCTTATGGACGGACTATGGCTACACCTTC. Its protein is CASSLWTDYGYTF.

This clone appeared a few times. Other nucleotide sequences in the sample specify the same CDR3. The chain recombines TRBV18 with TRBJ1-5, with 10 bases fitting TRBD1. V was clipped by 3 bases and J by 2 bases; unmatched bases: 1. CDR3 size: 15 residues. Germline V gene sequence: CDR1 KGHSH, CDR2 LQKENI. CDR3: CASSPGTGGNQPQHF. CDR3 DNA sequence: TGTGCCAGCTCACCCGGGACAGGGGGCAATCAGCCCCAGCATTTT.

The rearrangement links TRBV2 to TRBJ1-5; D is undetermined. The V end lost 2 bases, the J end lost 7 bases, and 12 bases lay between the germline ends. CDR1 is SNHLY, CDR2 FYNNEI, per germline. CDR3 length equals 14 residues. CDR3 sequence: CASSEQSEAQPQHF. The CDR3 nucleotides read TGTGCCAGCAGTGAACAATCAGAGGCCCAGCCCCAGCATTTT.

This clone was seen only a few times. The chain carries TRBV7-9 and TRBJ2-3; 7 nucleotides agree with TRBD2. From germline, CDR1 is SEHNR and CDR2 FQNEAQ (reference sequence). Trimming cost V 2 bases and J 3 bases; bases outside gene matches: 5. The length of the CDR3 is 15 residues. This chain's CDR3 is CASSLTGGDTDTQYF. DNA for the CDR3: TGTGCCAGCAGCTTAACGGGGGGTGATACAGATACGCAGTATTTT.

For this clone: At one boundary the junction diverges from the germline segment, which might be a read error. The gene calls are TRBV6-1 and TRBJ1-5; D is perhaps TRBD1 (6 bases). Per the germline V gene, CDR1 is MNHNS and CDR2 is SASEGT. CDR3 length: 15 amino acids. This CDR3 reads CASSLWDMGNQSQHF. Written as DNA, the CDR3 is TGTGCCAGCAGTCTATGGGACATGGGCAATCAGTCCCAGCATTTT.

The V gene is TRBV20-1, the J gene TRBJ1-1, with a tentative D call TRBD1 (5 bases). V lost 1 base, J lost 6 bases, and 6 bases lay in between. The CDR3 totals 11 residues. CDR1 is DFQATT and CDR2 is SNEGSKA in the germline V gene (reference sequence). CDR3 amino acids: CSARVGAEAFF. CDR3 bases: TGCAGTGCTAGAGTAGGGGCTGAAGCTTTCTTT.

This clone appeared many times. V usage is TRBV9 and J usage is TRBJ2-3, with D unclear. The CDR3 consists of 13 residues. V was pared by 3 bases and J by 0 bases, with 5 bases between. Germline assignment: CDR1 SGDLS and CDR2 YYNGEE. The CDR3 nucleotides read TGTGCCAGCAGCGCCGACAGCACAGATACGCAGTATTTT. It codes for CASSADSTDTQYF.

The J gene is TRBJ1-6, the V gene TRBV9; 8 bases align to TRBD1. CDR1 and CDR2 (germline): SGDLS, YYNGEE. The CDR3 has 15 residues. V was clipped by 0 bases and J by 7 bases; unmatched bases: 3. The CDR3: CASSVDRTGNSPLHF. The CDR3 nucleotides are TGTGCCAGCAGCGTAGACAGGACAGGGAATTCACCCCTCCACTTT.

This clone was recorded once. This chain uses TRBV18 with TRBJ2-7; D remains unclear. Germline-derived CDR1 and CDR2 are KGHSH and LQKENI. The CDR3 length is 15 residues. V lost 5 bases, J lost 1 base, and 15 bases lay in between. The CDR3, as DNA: TGTGCCAGCTCATTAACCTCAGGAAGTTCCTACGAGCAGTACTTC. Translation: CASSLTSGSSYEQYF.

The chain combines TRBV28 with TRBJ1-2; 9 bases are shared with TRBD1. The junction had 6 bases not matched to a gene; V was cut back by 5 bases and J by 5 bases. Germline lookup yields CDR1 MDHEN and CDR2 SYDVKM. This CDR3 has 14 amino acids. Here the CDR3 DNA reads TGTGCCAGCAGTCCGGGACAGGGAGGTTATGGCTACACCTTC. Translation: CASSPGQGGYGYTF.

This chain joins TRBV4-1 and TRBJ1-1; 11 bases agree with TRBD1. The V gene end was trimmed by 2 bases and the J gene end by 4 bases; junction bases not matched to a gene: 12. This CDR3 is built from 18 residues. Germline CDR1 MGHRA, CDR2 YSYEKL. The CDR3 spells CASSQLDRDRGESTEAFF. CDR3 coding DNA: TGCGCCAGCAGCCAACTCGACCGGGACAGGGGGGAGAGCACTGAAGCTTTCTTT.